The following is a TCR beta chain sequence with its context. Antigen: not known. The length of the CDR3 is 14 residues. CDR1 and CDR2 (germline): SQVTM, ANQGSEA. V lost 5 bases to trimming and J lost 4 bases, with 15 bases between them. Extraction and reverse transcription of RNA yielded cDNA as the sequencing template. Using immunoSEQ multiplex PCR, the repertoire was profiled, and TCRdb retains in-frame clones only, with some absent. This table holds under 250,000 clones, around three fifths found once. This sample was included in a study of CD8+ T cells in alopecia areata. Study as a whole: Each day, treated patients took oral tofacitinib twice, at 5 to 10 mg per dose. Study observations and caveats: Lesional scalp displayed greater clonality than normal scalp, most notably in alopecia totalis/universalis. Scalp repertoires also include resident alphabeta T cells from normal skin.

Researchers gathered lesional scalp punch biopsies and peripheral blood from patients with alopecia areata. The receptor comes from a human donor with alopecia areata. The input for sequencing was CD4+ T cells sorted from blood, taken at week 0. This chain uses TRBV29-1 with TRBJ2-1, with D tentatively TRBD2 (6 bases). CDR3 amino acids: CSVIAGRGYNEQFF. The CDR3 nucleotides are TGCAGCGTTATCGCGGGACGGGGATACAATGAGCAGTTCTTC.